This T cell receptor beta chain was profiled in a study of T-cell reconstitution after alpha-beta-depleted transplantation in children. Study outcomes and limitations: Reports say that about two months after transplant, the alpha-beta T cells came out of several hundred graft clones that had expanded. The origin of high day-60 TCRbeta diversity in some patients lay in surviving recipient T cells and thymic progenitors.

About this clonotype itself: Its cognate antigen is unknown.

As it was prepared, the TCRbeta library received unique molecular identifiers. MiXCR was run by TCRdb on the PCR reads, yielding one entry per CDR3 protein. The profile shows 600,000 to 800,000 distinct CDR3 sequences, around 13% of them singletons. Trimming removed 3 bases from V and 6 bases from J, with 14 bases in between. This CDR3 contains 14 residues. The germline CDR1 and CDR2 sequences are DFQATT and SNEGSKA (reference sequence). The specimen comprised PBMCs, sampled before TCRalphabeta/CD19-depleted stem cell transplant. This receptor was taken from a girl aged 2-10 years with congenital amegakaryocytic thrombocytopenia, due to receive a stem cell transplant. J is TRBJ2-2 and V is TRBV20-1; TRBD2 is a possible D gene (7 bases). This CDR3 reads CSASSGTIPGELFF. As DNA, the CDR3 is TGCAGTGCTAGCAGCGGGACAATCCCCGGGGAGCTGTTTTTT.